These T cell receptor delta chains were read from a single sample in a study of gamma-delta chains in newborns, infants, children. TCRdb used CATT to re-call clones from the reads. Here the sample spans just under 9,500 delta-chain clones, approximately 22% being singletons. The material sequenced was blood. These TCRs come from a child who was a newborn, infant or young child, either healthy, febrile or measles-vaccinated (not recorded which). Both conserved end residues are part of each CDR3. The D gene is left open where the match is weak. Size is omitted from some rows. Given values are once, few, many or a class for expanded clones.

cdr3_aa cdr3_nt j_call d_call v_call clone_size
CACDTLLERRTDKLIF TGTGCCTGTGACACCTTACTGGAGAGAAGGACCGATAAACTCATCTTT TRDJ1 NA TRDV2 NA
CACHLVGGPGYTDKLIF TGTGCCTGTCACCTAGTGGGGGGTCCTGGGTACACCGATAAACTCATCTTT TRDJ1 NA TRDV2 few
CACDTWGPASWDTRQMFF TGTGCCTGTGACACATGGGGACCTGCCTCCTGGGACACCCGACAGATGTTTTTC TRDJ3 NA TRDV2 few
CAREPLLPRQADKLIF TGTGCCCGTGAGCCCCTCCTTCCTCGGCAGGCCGATAAACTCATCTTT TRDJ1 TRDD2 TRDV2 few
CACDTVVLGDTEWYTDKLIF TGTGCCTGTGACACCGTTGTACTGGGGGATACGGAGTGGTACACCGATAAACTCATCTTT TRDJ1 TRDD3 TRDV2 few
CACDTVLGPDKLIF TGTGCCTGTGACACCGTACTGGGCCCCGATAAACTCATCTTT TRDJ1 NA TRDV2 few
CACDTLLSTGGYEELFF TGTGCCTGTGACACACTTCTGAGTACTGGGGGATACGAGGAACTCTTCTTT TRDJ2 TRDD3 TRDV2 NA
CACDTVLGDNKYTDKLIF TGTGCCTGTGACACGGTACTGGGGGATAATAAGTACACCGATAAACTCATCTTT TRDJ1 TRDD3 TRDV2 NA
CACANVGTFPLGDTWDTRQMFF TGTGCCTGTGCCAACGTGGGGACCTTTCCCCTGGGGGACACCTGGGACACCCGACAGATGTTTTTC TRDJ3 TRDD3 TRDV2 few
CACERVGGSYTDKLIF TGTGCCTGTGAACGGGTTGGAGGATCGTACACCGATAAACTCATCTTT TRDJ1 NA TRDV2 few
CACDPLEGTLLGLIF TGTGCCTGTGACCCGTTGGAGGGAACCCTCCTGGGGCTCATCTTT TRDJ1 NA TRDV2 medium-sized
CACDTVGDRPHNNDKLIF TGTGCCTGTGACACCGTGGGGGATAGACCCCATAACAACGATAAACTCATCTTT TRDJ1 TRDD3 TRDV2 NA
CACDTLLGDMGYTDKLIF TGTGCCTGTGACACCTTACTGGGGGATATGGGGTACACCGATAAACTCATCTTT TRDJ1 TRDD3 TRDV2 NA
CACDPVRSTGVKTYTDKLIF TGTGCCTGTGATCCCGTGCGGAGTACTGGGGTTAAGACGTACACCGATAAACTCATCTTT TRDJ1 TRDD3 TRDV2 few
CACDTAMGDSPLSSWDTRQMFF TGCGCCTGTGACACCGCGATGGGGGATTCCCCCCTGAGCTCCTGGGACACCCGACAGATGTTTTTC TRDJ3 TRDD3 TRDV2 few
CAFRWRPRSNKLGDLWTDKLIF TGTGCCTTTAGGTGGAGACCCCGGTCCAACAAACTGGGGGATCTATGGACCGATAAACTCATCTTT TRDJ1 TRDD3 TRDV3 NA
CACDTGTLGDTPVVKLIF TGTGCCTGTGACACCGGGACGCTGGGGGATACGCCCGTGGTTAAACTCATCTTT TRDJ1 TRDD3 TRDV2 NA
CALGERSYWGHTDKLIF TGTGCTCTTGGGGAAAGAAGCTACTGGGGACACACCGATAAACTCATCTTT TRDJ1 TRDD3 TRDV1 few
CALGERSFLLVLGSLIF TGTGCTCTTGGGGAACGCTCATTCCTACTCGTACTGGGTTCGCTCATCTTT TRDJ1 NA TRDV1 NA
CACDHTTVPWDTRQMFF TGTGCCTGTGATCATACAACGGTTCCCTGGGACACCCGACAGATGTTTTTC TRDJ3 NA TRDV2 NA
CACDTVCTGGPIRSWDTRQMFF TGTGCCTGTGACACCGTGTGTACTGGGGGTCCGATTCGCTCCTGGGACACCCGACAGATGTTTTTC TRDJ3 TRDD3 TRDV2 few
CACDILGILSTDKLIF TGTGCCTGTGACATACTGGGTATTTTGAGCACCGATAAACTCATCTTT TRDJ1 NA TRDV2 few
CACDTMLGLGDTGWDTRQMFF TGTGCCTGTGACACGATGCTCGGACTGGGGGATACAGGCTGGGACACCCGACAGATGTTTTTC TRDJ3 TRDD3 TRDV2 NA